This passage covers 4 T cell receptor beta chains from one sample sequenced in a study of cytomegalovirus exposure and HLA in healthy donors. Profiled with immunoSEQ multiplex PCR; TCRdb holds only in-frame clones, not every one. The data hold approximately 280,000 clones, with about 86% observed a single time. Sample: PBMCs. Receptors originate from a woman younger than 30 in good health and CMV-seronegative.

This chain uses TRBV6-1 with TRBJ2-3, with D uncertain. Trimming took 4 bases from V and 4 from J, leaving 6 bases between them. CDR3 length: 12 amino acids. CDR1 MNHNS and CDR2 SASEGT come from the germline V gene. The CDR3 reads CASSGPADTQYF. The CDR3 DNA reads as TGTGCCAGCAGTGGCCCGGCAGATACGCAGTATTTT.

This clone appeared once. CDR3 nucleotides: TGTGCCAGCAGCTCTGGGACAGCTTATGGCTACACCTTC. It translates to CASSSGTAYGYTF. The V and J genes are TRBV7-8 and TRBJ1-2, with 7 nucleotides matching TRBD1. CDR1 is SGHVS and CDR2 is FQNEAQ in the germline V gene. The trim removed 4 bases at V and 5 bases at J, leaving 4 bases unmatched. The CDR3 totals 13 residues.

This CDR3 reads CSVSRDSYNEQFF. CDR3 nucleotides: TGCAGCGTTTCCCGGGACAGCTACAATGAGCAGTTCTTC. The chain is built from TRBV29-1 and TRBJ2-1, with TRBD1 identical over 7 bases. V lost 5 bases, J lost 3 bases, and 4 bases stayed unmatched. Germline lookup yields CDR1 SQVTM and CDR2 ANQGSEA. The CDR3 runs to 13 residues.

In this sample, this clone turned up once. This rearrangement joins TRBV4-3 to TRBJ1-3; D is uncertain. Between the trimmed V and J ends, which lost 1 base and 0 bases, there was a span of 7 bases. Germline V gene sequence: CDR1 LGHNA, CDR2 YSLEER. The CDR3 runs to 15 residues. The CDR3 nucleotides are TGCGCCAGCAGCCAAGGCAAGAGCTCTGGAAACACCATATATTTT. This encodes CASSQGKSSGNTIYF.